The 5 T cell receptor beta chains below come from one sample, sequenced in a study of shared clonotypes between healthy human individuals. The method was immunoSEQ multiplex PCR; TCRdb's version includes in-frame clones alone and lacks a portion of them. The data hold hundreds of thousands of clones, with approximately 79% observed a single time. Specimen: memory CD4+ T cells sorted from blood. The subset: CD45RA-negative fraction. These receptors all stem from a woman between 25 and 40 years old in good health.

A note on this clone: Other DNA sequences from this sample encode an identical CDR3 as well. In DNA form, the CDR3 reads TGTGCCTGGAGTACCAGCTCCTACAATGAGCAGTTCTTC. Protein product: CAWSTSSYNEQFF. V usage is TRBV30 and J usage is TRBJ2-1, with D uncertain. V was shortened by 2 bases and J by 0 bases, with 5 bases between the two germline ends. CDR1 is GTSNPN, CDR2 SVGIG, per germline (reference sequence). The CDR3 sequence is 13 residues long. The full variable domain, its missing parts supplied by reference TRBV30 and TRBJ2-1, is SQTIHQWPATLVQPVGSPLSLECTVEGTSNPNLYWYRQAAGRGLQLLFYSVGIGQISSEVPQNLSASRPQDRQFILSSKKLLLSDSGFYLCAWSTSSYNEQFFGPGTRLTVL.

The V call is TRBV6-1, the J call TRBJ1-2, with 8 bases fitting TRBD1. Germline values: CDR1 MNHNS, CDR2 SASEGT. V shed 4 bases, J shed 3 bases, and the junction held 16 bases outside the gene matches. There are 18 residues in the CDR3. The DNA of the CDR3 is TGTGCCAGCAGTGTACGAATTAGGACAGGGAAACTTTACTATGGCTACACCTTC. Translation gives CASSVRIRTGKLYYGYTF.

V gene TRBV28 combines with J gene TRBJ2-1; 13 bases map to TRBD2. Germline loops: CDR1 MDHEN, CDR2 SYDVKM. The ends lost 3 bases at V and 7 bases at J; junction bases unmatched: 6. The length of the CDR3 is 16 residues. This CDR3 is CASSFAGTSGINEQFF. The CDR3, as DNA: TGTGCCAGCAGTTTCGCCGGGACTAGCGGGATAAATGAGCAGTTCTTC. Looking up the rest from reference TRBV28 and TRBJ2-1 gives the full variable domain: DVKVTQSSRYLVKRTGEKVFLECVQDMDHENMFWYRQDPGLGLRLIYFSYDVKMKEKGDIPEGYSVSREKKERFSLILESASTNQTSMYLCASSFAGTSGINEQFFGPGTRLTVL.

The rearrangement joins TRBV4-1 to TRBJ2-7; possible D gene TRBD2, 5 bases. Germline CDR1 MGHRA, CDR2 YSYEKL. Trimming pared 1 base from V and 4 bases from J, leaving 17 bases between. The CDR3 sequence is 16 residues long. The CDR3 DNA reads as TGCGCCAGCAGCCAAGGGGCGATCAGCTGGACTTACGAGCAGTACTTC. It yields the protein CASSQGAISWTYEQYF.

CDR3 sequence (DNA): TGTGCCAGCAGTGATGACAGGAGCTACGAGCAGTACTTC. It codes for CASSDDRSYEQYF. The chain has TRBV2 and TRBJ2-7, with a tentative D call TRBD1 (6 bases). Trimming removed 3 bases from V and 3 bases from J, with 9 bases in between. CDR3 length equals 13 residues. The V gene's germline CDR1 is SNHLY and CDR2 FYNNEI. The full variable domain, its missing parts supplied by reference TRBV2 and TRBJ2-7, is EPEVTQTPSHQVTQMGQEVILRCVPISNHLYFYWYRQILGQKVEFLVSFYNNEISEKSEIFDDQFSVERPDGSNFTLKIRSTKLEDSAMYFCASSDDRSYEQYFGPGTRLTVT.